This T cell receptor (beta chain) was captured in a study of post-analysis software for immune sequencing data. As concerns this clonotype: The antigen remains unidentified.

CDR3 length: 15 amino acids. Germline V gene sequence: CDR1 MNHEY, CDR2 SVGAGI. Study-level results: Patients with multiple sclerosis recorded significantly lower normalized Chao1 diversity than controls, the study found. Included in a set of roughly five TRBV segments more frequent in patients than controls were TRBV5-6, TRBV5-1 and TRBV20-1. Strong same-batch co-clustering of samples appeared with F measure clustering.

Unique molecular identifiers were present in the TCR beta cDNA libraries. T cells numbering about 0.85 to 11 million yielded some 520,000 cDNA molecules. TCRdb redid the calling of the PCR reads with MiXCR, one entry per CDR3 protein. The sample yields 650,000 to 850,000 distinct CDR3 sequences, 35% to 55% seen once. This chain joins TRBV6-5 and TRBJ2-5; D is unclear. The end of the DNA fits TRBJ2-4 better, so the J call may be wrong. The sequence derives from a girl aged 10-17 years with multiple sclerosis. Sequencing was done on a sample of blood. This CDR3 reads CASSYSWVVKNIQYF. In DNA, the CDR3 is TGTGCCAGCAGTTACTCGTGGGTGGTCAAAAACATTCAGTACTTC.